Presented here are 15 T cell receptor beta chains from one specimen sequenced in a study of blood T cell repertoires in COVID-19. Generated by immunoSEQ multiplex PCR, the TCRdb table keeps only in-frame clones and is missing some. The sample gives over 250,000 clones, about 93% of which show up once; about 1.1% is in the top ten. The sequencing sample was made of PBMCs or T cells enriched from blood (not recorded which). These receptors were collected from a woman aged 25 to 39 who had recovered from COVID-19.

The CDR3 reads CASSQQGMGYEQYF. CDR3 coding DNA: TGCGCCAGCAGCCAACAGGGTATGGGCTACGAGCAGTACTTC. The rearrangement joins TRBV4-1 to TRBJ2-7, with D perhaps TRBD1 (5 bases). The CDR3 runs 14 residues. The germline V gene has CDR1 MGHRA and CDR2 YSYEKL. The ends were cut back, 2 bases at V and 3 bases at J, with 11 bases in the middle.

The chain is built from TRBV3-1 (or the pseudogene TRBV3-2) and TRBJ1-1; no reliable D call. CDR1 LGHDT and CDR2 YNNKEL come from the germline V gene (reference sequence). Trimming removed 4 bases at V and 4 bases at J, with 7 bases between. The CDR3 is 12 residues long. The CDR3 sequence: CASSPRSTEAFF. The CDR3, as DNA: TGTGCCAGCAGCCCGCGTAGCACTGAAGCTTTCTTT.

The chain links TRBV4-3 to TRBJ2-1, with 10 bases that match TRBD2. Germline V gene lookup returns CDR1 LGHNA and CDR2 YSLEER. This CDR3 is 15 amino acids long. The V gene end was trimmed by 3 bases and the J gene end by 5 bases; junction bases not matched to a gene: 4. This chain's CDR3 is CASSHLAGGHNEQFF. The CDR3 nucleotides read TGCGCCAGCAGCCACTTAGCGGGAGGCCACAATGAGCAGTTCTTC.

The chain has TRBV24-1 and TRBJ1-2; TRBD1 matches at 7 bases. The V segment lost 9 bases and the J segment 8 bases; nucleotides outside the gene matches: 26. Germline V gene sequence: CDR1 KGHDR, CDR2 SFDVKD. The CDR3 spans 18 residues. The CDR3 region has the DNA TGTGCCACCGCCCGAGACAGGGCCAACGGCTACGGGTTTAGAGGCTACACCTTC. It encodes CATARDRANGYGFRGYTF.

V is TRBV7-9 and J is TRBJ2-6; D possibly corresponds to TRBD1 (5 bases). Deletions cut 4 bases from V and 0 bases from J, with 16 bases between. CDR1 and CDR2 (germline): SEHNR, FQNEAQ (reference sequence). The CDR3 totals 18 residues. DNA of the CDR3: TGTGCCAGCAGCTCCCTTAGGGGCCTTTTCTCTGGGGCCAACGTCCTGACTTTC. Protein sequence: CASSSLRGLFSGANVLTF.

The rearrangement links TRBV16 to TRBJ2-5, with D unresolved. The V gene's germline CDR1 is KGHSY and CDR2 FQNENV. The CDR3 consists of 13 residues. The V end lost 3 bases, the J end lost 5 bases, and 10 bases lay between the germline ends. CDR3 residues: CASSHRVWETQYF. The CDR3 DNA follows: TGTGCCAGCAGCCACCGGGTCTGGGAGACCCAGTACTTC.

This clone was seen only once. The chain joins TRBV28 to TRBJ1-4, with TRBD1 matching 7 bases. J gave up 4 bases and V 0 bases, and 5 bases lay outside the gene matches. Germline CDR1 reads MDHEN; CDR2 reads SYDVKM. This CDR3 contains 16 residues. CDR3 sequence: CASSLWTTGLNEKLFF. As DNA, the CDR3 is TGTGCCAGCAGTTTATGGACGACAGGGCTTAATGAAAAACTGTTTTTT.

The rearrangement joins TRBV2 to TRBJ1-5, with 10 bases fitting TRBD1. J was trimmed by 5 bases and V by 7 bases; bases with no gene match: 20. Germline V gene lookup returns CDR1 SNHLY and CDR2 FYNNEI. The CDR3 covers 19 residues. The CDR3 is CASTQLAPGDRGIYQPQHF. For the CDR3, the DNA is TGTGCCAGCACCCAATTGGCCCCTGGGGACAGGGGTATTTATCAGCCCCAGCATTTT.

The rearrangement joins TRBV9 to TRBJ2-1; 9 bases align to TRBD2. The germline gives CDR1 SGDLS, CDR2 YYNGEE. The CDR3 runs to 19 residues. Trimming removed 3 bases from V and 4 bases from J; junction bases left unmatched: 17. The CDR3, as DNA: TGTGCCAGCAGCGGTGGGTGGGCAGCCGGGACTAGCCTGTACAATGAGCAGTTCTTC. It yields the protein CASSGGWAAGTSLYNEQFF.

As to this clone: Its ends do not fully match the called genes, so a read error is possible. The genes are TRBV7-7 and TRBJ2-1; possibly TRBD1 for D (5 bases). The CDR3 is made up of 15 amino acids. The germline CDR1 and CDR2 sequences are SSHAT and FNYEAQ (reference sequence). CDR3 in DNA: TGTGCTAGCAGTTCGACAGATAGCTCCTACAATGAGCAGTTCTTC. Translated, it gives CASSSTDSSYNEQFF.

This CDR3 reads CASSLERYNSPLHF. For the CDR3, the DNA is TGCGCCAGCAGCTTGGAGCGTTATAATTCACCCCTCCACTTT. V gene TRBV5-1 combines with J gene TRBJ1-6, with D unclear. Deletions cut 0 bases from V and 4 bases from J, with 5 bases between. The CDR3 sequence is 14 residues long. Germline V lookup: CDR1 SGHRS, CDR2 YFSETQ.

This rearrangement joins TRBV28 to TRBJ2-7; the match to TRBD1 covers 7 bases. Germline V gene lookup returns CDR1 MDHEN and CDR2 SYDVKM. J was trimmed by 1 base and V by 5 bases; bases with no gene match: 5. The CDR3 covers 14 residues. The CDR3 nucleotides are TGTGCCAGCAGTGGGAGACAGGGATCCTACGAGCAGTACTTC. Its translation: CASSGRQGSYEQYF.

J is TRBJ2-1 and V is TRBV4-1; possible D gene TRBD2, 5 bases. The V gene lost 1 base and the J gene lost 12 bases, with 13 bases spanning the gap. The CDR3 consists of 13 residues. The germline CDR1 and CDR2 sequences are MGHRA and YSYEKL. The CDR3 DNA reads TGCGCCAGCAGCCAAGTCGCGGGTCAGACGCAGTTCTTC. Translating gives CASSQVAGQTQFF.

This chain's CDR3 is CASRPGQGAIDTQYF. In nucleotides, the CDR3 is TGTGCCAGCAGACCCGGACAGGGGGCCATAGATACGCAGTATTTT. This sequence joins TRBV6-5 and TRBJ2-3, with 11 bases matching TRBD1. Germline CDR1 reads MNHEY; CDR2 reads SVGAGI. After removal of 6 bases from V and 5 bases from J, the junction contained 7 bases not matched to a gene. The CDR3 consists of 15 residues.

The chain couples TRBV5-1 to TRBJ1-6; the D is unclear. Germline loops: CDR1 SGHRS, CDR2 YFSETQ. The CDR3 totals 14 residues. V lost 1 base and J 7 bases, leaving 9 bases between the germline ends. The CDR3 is CASSLTSGNSPLHF. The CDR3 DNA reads TGCGCCAGCAGCTTGACGTCGGGGAATTCACCCCTCCACTTT.